The TCR beta chain under discussion was sequenced for a study of blood T cells in healthy people across ages (dated by TCRdb to the mid-2010s). In the study overall: In model experiments, template switching captured roughly one uniquely barcoded TCR beta cDNA molecule for every two T cells. To avoid experimental bias, donors of different ages were randomly spread across the sequencing lanes. Donors were grouped into four age groups: young (average approximately 15 years), middle-aged (around 39), aged (about 60) and long-lived (around 82). Using the same blood draw, the study looked at two additional independent replicas of 1 million unique cDNA reads for two donors, one aged 18 to 30 and the other aged 80 or older. To track age-related changes in TCR beta repertoire diversity, the study relied on deep sequencing normalized with unique cDNA molecular identifiers. The paper as a whole reports these results and caveats: Estimates of total diversity based on one million sequenced T cells were considered lower bounds and underestimates. Because the CMV infection status of the donors was unknown, age-related changes in expanded clonotypes may potentially have been confounded. Bulk unsorted PBMC profiling prevented conclusive comparison of naive and antigen-experienced compartments. As age increased, observed TCR beta diversity per million T cells dropped in a roughly linear way, and a significant reduction was already evident by age around 41. Compared with the aged group, more naive CD4+ T cells, fewer expanded clones and increased TCR diversity were shown by the long-lived group, suggesting age selection. A strong correlation was found between observed TCR beta diversity and the percentage of naive T cells measured by flow cytometry.

Systemically healthy Caucasian individuals from Russia, some 40 in total and aged about 6 to 95 years, were included as donors. Around 10 milliliters of peripheral blood were collected from each donor into EDTA-treated Vacutainer tubes. Ficoll-Paque density-gradient centrifugation was used to isolate PBMCs, with at least 6.5 million per sample. Trizol reagent was used to extract total RNA from the PBMCs, yielding at least 6 micrograms per sample. The percentages of naive CD45RAhigh/CD27high T cells were determined by flow cytometry on a PBMC aliquot from every donor. V drops 1 base and J drops 7 bases, leaving 18 bases in between. The germline V gene specifies SGHRS as CDR1 and YFSETQ as CDR2. CDR3 length: 15 amino acids, cysteine to phenylalanine. The sequence is cut down to CDR3 DNA, 45 bases in frame from base 1. Worth noting for this clonotype: Its target antigen remains unknown. There are no base qualities to consult, and no much larger clone falls within one base.

Receptors were amplified or captured by 5' RACE. The data were produced on an Illumina HiSeq 2500. The second PCR ran for about 6 to 12 cycles and used a J-beta primer mix along with a sample-barcoded 5' primer. A template-switch 5' adaptor carrying 12 random nucleotides introduced a unique molecular identifier onto each TCR beta cDNA molecule. Each sample yielded at least 3 million CDR3-containing paired-end reads. All of the RNA was converted into first-strand cDNA using the Mint cDNA synthesis kit, with a TRBC-specific oligonucleotide serving as the primer. Following uracil-DNA glycosylase treatment, a first 18-cycle PCR with universal primers M1SS and BC2_uni_R was performed on all cDNA. The authors processed their data as follows. For normalization, 1 million high-quality reads, each with a distinct molecular identifier, were randomly selected from each sample. Instead of being binned into consensus sequences, reads that shared molecular identifiers were thrown out. MiTCR, with a Q25 quality threshold and the strictest error-elimination algorithm, was used for CDR3 identification, clonotype clustering and error correction. A nonparametric unseen species model with Euler transformation was used to estimate lower-bound total TCR beta diversity. The public reads were reprocessed in TCRdb via fastp at Q25 and MiXCR, keeping in-frame beta chains. Each CDR3 protein appears once, grouped with its most common genes and DNA. The V and J calls shown here were made by TCRdb, not taken from the authors' results. Across this sample there are over a million distinct CDR3 sequences, with 40% to 55% seen only once. The biggest ten clones account for 15% to 20% of the sample.

This TCR was sampled from a woman aged 60 to 75 in good health. What was sequenced was blood. The chain joins TRBV5-1 to TRBJ2-7; the D gene could be TRBD1 or TRBD2, each one agreeing over 5 bases. The CDR3 corresponds to CASSLRSGPNAEQYF. Here is the DNA: TGCGCCAGCAGCTTGCGATCGGGACCGAACGCGGAGCAGTACTTC.